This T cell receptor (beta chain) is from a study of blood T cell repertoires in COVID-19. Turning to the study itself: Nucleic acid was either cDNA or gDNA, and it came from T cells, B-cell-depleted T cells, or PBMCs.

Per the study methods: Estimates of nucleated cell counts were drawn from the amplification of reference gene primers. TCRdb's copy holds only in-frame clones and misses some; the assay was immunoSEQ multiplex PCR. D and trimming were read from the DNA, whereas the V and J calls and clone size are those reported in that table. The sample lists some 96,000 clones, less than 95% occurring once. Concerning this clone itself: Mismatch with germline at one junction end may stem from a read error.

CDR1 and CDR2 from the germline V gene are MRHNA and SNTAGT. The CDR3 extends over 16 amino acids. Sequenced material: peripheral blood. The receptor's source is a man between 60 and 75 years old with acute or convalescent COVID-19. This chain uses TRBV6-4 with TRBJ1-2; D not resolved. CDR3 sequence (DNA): TGTGCCAGCAGTGACGTACCCGCGGGCAGGAACTTTGGCTACACCTTC. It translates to CASSDVPAGRNFGYTF.